These T cell receptor beta chains were read from a single sample in a study of T cell responses to AZD1222 COVID-19 vaccine. The repertoire was sequenced with immunoSEQ multiplex PCR; TCRdb's copy has only in-frame clones and lacks some. The sample carries approximately 100,000 clones, less than 95% recorded once. The sequences come from peripheral blood, collected on day 0 of AZD1222 vaccination. These receptors were collected from an adult in good health. Each CDR3 is given with its conserved first and last residue. The D gene is left open where the match is weak. The size entry is marked missing in some rows and otherwise reads once, few, many or a size class.

clone_size	d_call	v_call	j_call	cdr3_nt	cdr3_aa
NA	NA	TRBV18	TRBJ1-4	TGTGCCAGCTCACGAGTCCCGGGCCTTAGAGGTGAAAAACTGTTTTTT	CASSRVPGLRGEKLFF
NA	TRBD2	TRBV19	TRBJ2-7	TGTGCCAGTAGAGCCGGGACTAGCGACTACGAGCAGTACTTC	CASRAGTSDYEQYF
NA	NA	TRBV19	TRBJ2-3	TGTGCCAGTAGTCCCCGGGCAACGACAGATACGCAGTATTTT	CASSPRATTDTQYF
once	TRBD2	TRBV6-5	TRBJ2-1	TGTGCCAGCAGGCCCCTAGCGGGGGTCTACAATGAGCAGTTCTTC	CASRPLAGVYNEQFF
NA	TRBD1	TRBV5-4	TRBJ1-4	TGTGCCAGCAGCACTACAGGGGGATACCTGGGGGAAAAACTGTTTTTT	CASSTTGGYLGEKLFF
NA	TRBD2	TRBV4-1	TRBJ2-7	TGCGCCAGCAGCCTATCGAGACTAGCGGGAATCTACGAGCAGTACTTC	CASSLSRLAGIYEQYF
NA	TRBD1	TRBV9	TRBJ1-1	TGTGCCAGCAGCGCAGACAGGGATGGTGAAGCTTTCTTT	CASSADRDGEAFF
NA	NA	TRBV28	TRBJ2-5	TGTGCCAGCAGTGCCTTGGGACCGGAGACCCAGTACTTC	CASSALGPETQYF
NA	NA	TRBV30	TRBJ1-6	TGTGCCTGGAGTGTAAAACAGGGAGGTAATTCACCCCTCCACTTT	CAWSVKQGGNSPLHF
NA	NA	TRBV12-5	TRBJ2-3	TGTGCTAGTGGTTTGGCCCTCGACGGGGGGCGGGACACAGATACGCAGTATTTT	CASGLALDGGRDTDTQYF
NA	TRBD1	TRBV4-1	TRBJ1-2	TGCGCCAGCAGCCAAAGCCCCCGGACAGGGGGTCGTTTTGGCTACACCTTC	CASSQSPRTGGRFGYTF
NA	TRBD2	TRBV11-3	TRBJ2-2	TGTGCCAGCAGCGGGGGACTAGCGGGCACCGGGGAGCTGTTTTTT	CASSGGLAGTGELFF
NA	NA	TRBV2	TRBJ1-1	TGTGCCAGCAGTGAGCTCATTAGGGCTTTCTTT	CASSELIRAFF
NA	NA	TRBV4-1	TRBJ2-7	TGCGCCAGCAGCCAAGGAGGGGACGGGGCCTACGAGCAGTACTTC	CASSQGGDGAYEQYF
NA	TRBD1	TRBV2	TRBJ2-5	TGTGCCAGCAGTCCTAGGGACAGGGCGATCTTAGAGACCCAGTACTTC	CASSPRDRAILETQYF
NA	NA	TRBV11-2	TRBJ2-7	TGTGCCAGCAGCTCTCCCCTTACAGGATACGAGCAGTACTTC	CASSSPLTGYEQYF
few	TRBD1	TRBV5-1	TRBJ2-7	TGCGCCAGCTCACGGGACAGCCGTTACGAGCAGTACTTC	CASSRDSRYEQYF
NA	TRBD1	TRBV6-5	TRBJ1-1	TGTGCCAGCGGGGACAGCAACACTGAAGCTTTCTTT	CASGDSNTEAFF
once	NA	TRBV28	TRBJ1-2	TGTGCCAGCAGTTCCCCGGCAGGGGTGAGCTATGGCTACACCTTC	CASSSPAGVSYGYTF
NA	NA	TRBV6-5	TRBJ2-2	TGTGCCAGCGTAGACTCATTAAACACCGGGGAGCTGTTTTTT	CASVDSLNTGELFF
NA	TRBD1	TRBV28	TRBJ1-5	TGTGCCAGCAGCGATAGTGGACAGGCCGACAATCAGCCCCAGCATTTT	CASSDSGQADNQPQHF
NA	NA	TRBV14	TRBJ1-6	TGTGCCAGCAGCCAAGGGGGCGCTTACGAACCTATCGGTTCACCCCTCCACTTT	CASSQGGAYEPIGSPLHF